Shown below are 21 T cell receptor beta chains from a single sample sequenced in a study of control samples from healthy donors and cancer patients. Assay used: immunoSEQ multiplex PCR; TCRdb lists only in-frame clones, some missing. The table includes 95,000 to 150,000 clones, around 87% detected once. The specimen sequenced was blood. The receptor set was obtained from a man in his sixties in good health.

The CDR3 DNA reads as TGTGCCAGCAGCGTAGGGGCAGATTCCTATAATTCACCCCTCCACTTT. It translates to CASSVGADSYNSPLHF. The J gene is TRBJ1-6, the V gene TRBV9; D call uncertain. V lost 0 bases to trimming and J lost 1 base, with 8 bases between them. The CDR3 loop spans 16 amino acids. Germline-derived CDR1 and CDR2 are SGDLS and YYNGEE.

The chain has TRBV30 and TRBJ1-1; D call uncertain. Deletions cut 2 bases from V and 4 bases from J, with 8 bases between. The CDR3 consists of 12 residues. Germline V gene data show CDR1 as GTSNPN and CDR2 as SVGIG (reference sequence). The chain's CDR3 is CAWSLGSTEAFF. The CDR3 DNA sequence: TGTGCCTGGAGTTTGGGGAGCACTGAAGCTTTCTTT.

The V call is TRBV7-2, the J call TRBJ1-2; D perhaps matches TRBD1 (5 bases). V lost 1 base and J lost 4, with 7 bases in between. Germline values: CDR1 SGHTA, CDR2 FQGNSA. This CDR3 region has 13 residues. This chain's CDR3 is CASSLVQVYGYTF. CDR3 nucleotides: TGTGCCAGCAGCTTAGTACAGGTCTATGGCTACACCTTC.

This chain links TRBV30 with TRBJ2-2; TRBD1 might be the D (6 bases). Germline-derived CDR1 and CDR2 are GTSNPN and SVGIG (reference sequence). The CDR3 has 17 amino acids. Trimming stripped 1 base from V and 0 bases from J, with 15 bases between. The CDR3 DNA follows: TGTGCCTGGAGTGACGGGACACGGGGATCGAACACCGGGGAGCTGTTTTTT. Translated: CAWSDGTRGSNTGELFF.

The chain employs TRBV20-1 and TRBJ2-7, with 8 positions matching TRBD1. The trim removed 6 bases at V and 5 bases at J, leaving 3 bases unmatched. CDR1 is DFQATT and CDR2 is SNEGSKA in the germline V gene (reference sequence). CDR3 length: 11 amino acids. DNA of the CDR3: TGCAGTGCCGCGACAGGGGACGAGCAGTACTTC. Protein: CSAATGDEQYF.

The chain combines TRBV7-2 with TRBJ2-1; the D is unclear. Germline CDR1 SGHTA, CDR2 FQGNSA. CDR3 length equals 13 residues. Trimming took off 1 base at V and 5 bases at J, with 6 bases between the two ends. CDR3 bases: TGTGCCAGCAGCTTAGGGCCCGACAATGAGCAGTTCTTC. It is translated as CASSLGPDNEQFF. The full variable domain, in which reference TRBV7-2 and TRBJ2-1 provide the parts outside the CDR3, is GAGVSQSPSNKVTEKGKDVELRCDPISGHTALYWYRQSLGQGLEFLIYFQGNSAPDKSGLPSDRFSAERTGGSVSTLTIQRTQQEDSAVYLCASSLGPDNEQFFGPGTRLTVL.

V usage is TRBV19 and J usage is TRBJ2-3, with D perhaps TRBD2 (6 bases). The V gene's germline CDR1 is LNHDA and CDR2 SQIVND (reference sequence). The CDR3 is 14 amino acids. Trimming removed 6 bases from V and 2 bases from J, with 12 bases in between. CDR3 DNA: TGTGCCAGTAGATTTGGGGGGACCACAGATACGCAGTATTTT. Translating it yields CASRFGGTTDTQYF. Based on the CDR3 plus reference TRBV19 and TRBJ2-3, the full variable domain is DGGITQSPKYLFRKEGQNVTLSCEQNLNHDAMYWYRQDPGQGLRLIYYSQIVNDFQKGDIAEGYSVSREKKESFPLTVTSAQKNPTAFYLCASRFGGTTDTQYFGPGTRLTVL.

V usage is TRBV19 and J usage is TRBJ1-5; no clear D gene. The CDR3 sequence is 13 residues long. Germline CDR1 and CDR2: LNHDA and SQIVND (reference sequence). The ends were cut back, 6 bases at V and 5 bases at J, with 11 bases in the middle. CDR3 bases: TGTGCCAGTAGATACGAATACGATCAGCCCCAGCATTTT. This gives the protein CASRYEYDQPQHF.

CDR3 protein: CASSWFLAGVSDEQFF. CDR3 coding DNA: TGTGCCAGCAGCTGGTTCCTAGCGGGTGTGAGTGATGAGCAGTTCTTC. V is TRBV5-8 and J is TRBJ2-1; 8 bases map to TRBD2. The CDR3 consists of 16 residues. V lost 3 bases to trimming and J lost 8 bases; unmatched junction nucleotides: 13. The germline gives CDR1 SGHTS, CDR2 YDEGEE.

The rearrangement joins TRBV19 to TRBJ1-3; a possible D gene is TRBD1 (6 bases). There are 15 residues in the CDR3. Trimming stripped 10 bases from V and 2 bases from J, with 18 bases between. The germline gives CDR1 LNHDA, CDR2 SQIVND (reference sequence). Here the CDR3 DNA reads TGTGCCACCTCAAAAGGGGGTAGAACTGGAAACACCATATATTTT. Its translation: CATSKGGRTGNTIYF.

The chain joins TRBV6-6 to TRBJ2-7; TRBD1 matches 10 bases. Trimming removed 6 bases from V and 0 bases from J; junction bases left unmatched: 8. This CDR3 spans 16 amino acids. The germline CDR1 and CDR2 sequences are MNHNY and SVGAGI (reference sequence). CDR3 DNA sequence: TGTGCCAGCAGAGTTTGGGACAGGGGCGACTCCTACGAGCAGTACTTC. It specifies CASRVWDRGDSYEQYF.

The rearrangement joins TRBV28 to TRBJ1-2, with 10 bases identical to TRBD1. V gave up 6 bases and J gave up 8 bases; unmatched junction bases: 12. This CDR3 is 15 amino acids long. Germline CDR1 and CDR2: MDHEN and SYDVKM. For the CDR3, the DNA is TGTGCCAGCAGACCAACCGGGACAGGGGAGATGGGCTACACCTTC. Its translation is CASRPTGTGEMGYTF.

The genes are TRBV6-5 and TRBJ2-7, with TRBD1 matching 9 bases. CDR3 length: 12 residues. Germline lookup yields CDR1 MNHEY and CDR2 SVGAGI. V gave up 11 bases and J gave up 3 bases; unmatched junction bases: 5. The CDR3: CAGQGTFYEQYF. The CDR3 nucleotides are TGTGCCGGACAGGGGACCTTCTACGAGCAGTACTTC.

The V call is TRBV5-4, the J call TRBJ1-4; D not certain. Germline V gene data show CDR1 as SGHNT and CDR2 as YYREEE (reference sequence). The CDR3 sequence is 12 residues long. Trimming pared 2 bases from V and 6 bases from J, leaving 5 bases between. The CDR3 here is CASSLTDEKLFF. The CDR3 region has the DNA TGTGCCAGCAGCTTAACAGATGAAAAACTGTTTTTT.

The rearrangement links TRBV12-3 or TRBV12-4 to TRBJ2-5; a weak D match, TRBD2 (5 bases). CDR3 length equals 13 residues. Trimming left V 4 bases short and J 2 bases short, with 8 bases between. The CDR3 spells CASSSGGQETQYF. Here the CDR3 DNA reads TGTGCCAGCAGTTCAGGCGGGCAAGAGACCCAGTACTTC.

This chain joins TRBV30 and TRBJ2-1, with D tentatively TRBD2 (5 bases). The germline V and J ends were trimmed by 3 bases and 2 bases, with 5 bases remaining between them. The CDR3 is 12 residues long. The germline V gene encodes CDR1 GTSNPN and CDR2 SVGIG (reference sequence). In DNA, the CDR3 is TGTGCCTGGAGCGGGACCTACAATGAGCAGTTCTTC. It translates to CAWSGTYNEQFF.

This rearrangement joins TRBV18 to TRBJ2-7; TRBD2 matches at 14 bases. The CDR3 runs to 16 residues. CDR1 is KGHSH, CDR2 LQKENI, per germline. The V and J ends lost 3 bases and 3 bases, in that order; junction bases with no gene match: 4. For the CDR3, the DNA is TGTGCCAGCTCACCGGCCGGACTAGCGGGGGGCTACGAGCAGTACTTC. Translated: CASSPAGLAGGYEQYF.

The chain is built from TRBV19 and TRBJ2-1; no clear D gene. V lost 3 bases and J lost 3, with 0 bases in between. The CDR3 extends over 11 amino acids. CDR1 is LNHDA and CDR2 is SQIVND in the germline V gene (reference sequence). The CDR3 DNA is TGTGCCAGTAGTATCTACAATGAGCAGTTCTTC. Amino acids: CASSIYNEQFF.

The gene calls are TRBV12-3 or TRBV12-4 and TRBJ1-1; D gene unclear. The CDR3 has 11 amino acids. Trimming removed 8 bases from V and 4 bases from J, with 8 bases in between. CDR3 sequence: CASAEITEAFF. For the CDR3, the DNA is TGTGCCAGCGCCGAAATCACTGAAGCTTTCTTT.

The CDR3 region has the DNA TGTGCCAGCAGCGAGGGGGCTTATAATTCACCCCTCCACTTT. Translating it yields CASSEGAYNSPLHF. The chain combines TRBV28 with TRBJ1-6; 7 nucleotides agree with TRBD1. Germline CDR1 reads MDHEN; CDR2 reads SYDVKM. V gave up 6 bases and J gave up 4 bases; unmatched junction bases: 3. The CDR3 has 14 amino acids. The whole variable domain, filled in from reference TRBV28 and TRBJ1-6, reads DVKVTQSSRYLVKRTGEKVFLECVQDMDHENMFWYRQDPGLGLRLIYFSYDVKMKEKGDIPEGYSVSREKKERFSLILESASTNQTSMYLCASSEGAYNSPLHFGNGTRLTVT.

This sequence joins TRBV2 and TRBJ2-3, with 10 nucleotides matching TRBD2. Germline CDR1 SNHLY, CDR2 FYNNEI. Losses at the gene ends were 4 bases for V and 4 bases for J; bases not matched to a gene: 2. The CDR3 extends over 14 amino acids. CDR3 in amino acids: CASSGLAGADTQYF. The CDR3 bases are TGTGCCAGCAGTGGTCTAGCGGGGGCAGATACGCAGTATTTT.